This TCR beta chain was sequenced in a study of cytomegalovirus exposure and HLA in healthy donors. Across the whole study: Among 150 million to 200 million T cells, an earlier analysis found roughly 100 million unique TCR beta sequences. General study findings and limits: In a later analysis, V- and J-gene trimming of beta chains associated with a DCLRE1C missense variant, replicated independently. There was a cluster of highly shared sequence variants that was likely a sequencing artifact.

CDR3 length equals 15 residues. CDR1 is SEHNR and CDR2 is FQNEAQ in the germline V gene (reference sequence). V trimming: 5 bases; J trimming: 5 bases; junction bases outside the gene matches: 8. The PCR ran on 60 Vbeta and 13 Jbeta primers. In the authors' workflow: Unique TCR beta chains numbered approximately 80 million in a later analysis, with 10 million to 14 million shared. The assay was immunoSEQ multiplex PCR, and TCRdb's table has in-frame clones only and misses some. The V and J calls and clone size are taken from that table; D and trimming were inferred from the DNA. Here the sample table reports 93,000 or so clones. About this clone: Its antigen is unidentified.

Specimen: PBMCs. The source of this sequence is a man aged 40-49 years in good health and CMV-seronegative. The chain links TRBV7-9 to TRBJ2-2; TRBD2 aligns across 7 bases. The CDR3 protein is CASSATSRGTGELFF. The CDR3 DNA sequence: TGTGCCAGCAGCGCGACTAGCCGTGGGACCGGGGAGCTGTTTTTT.